The 31 T cell receptor beta chains below come from one sample, sequenced in a study of tumor-infiltrating lymphocytes in oesophageal squamous cell carcinoma. TCRdb called the PCR reads again in MiXCR, with one record for every CDR3 protein. The sample shows about 19,000 distinct CDR3 sequences, about two fifths of them seen only once. Sample: normal esophageal tissue next to the tumor. The receptors here all came from a male donor with esophageal squamous cell carcinoma.

The sample holds one count of this clonotype. The rearrangement links TRBV7-3 to TRBJ2-1; D is undetermined. Germline loops: CDR1 SGHTA, CDR2 FQGTGA. V dropped 0 bases and J dropped 0 bases, with 6 bases sitting between them. The CDR3 has 15 residues. The CDR3 sequence: CASSLTGDSYNEQFF. The CDR3 DNA reads as TGTGCCAGCAGCTTAACAGGAGACTCCTACAATGAGCAGTTCTTC.

This clonotype occurred many times. The CDR3 is CASSPELLVPNEQFF. The CDR3 nucleotides are TGCGCCAGCAGTCCGGAGCTCCTAGTCCCAAATGAGCAGTTCTTC. The chain links TRBV23-1 to TRBJ2-1; no clear D. TRBV23-1 is recorded as an ORF, its role being uncertain. V was shortened by 4 bases and J by 7 bases, with 17 bases between the two germline ends. CDR3 length: 15 amino acids.

The CDR3 region is CASSLDTGSSYEQYF. In nucleotides, the CDR3 is TGCGCCAGCAGCTTGGACACCGGGAGCTCCTACGAGCAGTACTTC. The chain carries TRBV5-1 and TRBJ2-6; D possibly corresponds to TRBD2 (6 bases). Near its end, the DNA agrees better with TRBJ2-7, so the J call may be wrong. This CDR3 region has 15 residues. Germline V gene sequence: CDR1 SGHRS, CDR2 YFSETQ.

The chain combines TRBV7-3 with TRBJ2-1, with 9 bases matching TRBD1. The better agreement between TRBJ2-7 and the DNA end casts doubt on the J call. Germline assignment: CDR1 SGHTA and CDR2 FQGTGA. The CDR3 has 13 residues. CDR3 sequence: CASSLGQGWAQYF. CDR3 coding DNA: TGTGCCAGCAGCTTAGGACAGGGGTGGGCGCAGTACTTC.

This clonotype qualifies as medium-sized. This chain uses TRBV11-2 with TRBJ2-1; 8 nucleotides line up with TRBD2. V lost 1 base and J lost 7; bases outside the gene matches: 9. Germline V CDR1 and CDR2: SGHAT, FQNNGV. The CDR3 runs to 16 residues. The CDR3 region is CASSLGLAGEQNEQFF. DNA for the CDR3: TGTGCCAGCAGCTTAGGTCTAGCGGGCGAACAGAATGAGCAGTTCTTC.

This clonotype has more than one count but fewer than ten. The chain uses TRBV7-6 and TRBJ1-2; 8 bases map to TRBD1. Per the germline V gene, CDR1 is SGHVS and CDR2 is FNYEAQ. V was clipped by 5 bases and J by 4 bases; unmatched bases: 6. The CDR3 is 14 amino acids. This chain's CDR3 is CASSDQGARYGYTF. The CDR3 DNA sequence: TGTGCCAGCAGCGACCAGGGGGCTCGCTATGGCTACACCTTC.

The rearrangement uses TRBV7-6 and TRBJ2-1; D gene ambiguous. The DNA end is a closer match to TRBJ1-2, so the J assignment may be wrong. Germline-derived CDR1 and CDR2 are SGHVS and FNYEAQ. The CDR3 consists of 15 residues. The CDR3 DNA reads as TGTGCCAGCAGCTTAGGTCTCGGCCGTGACGATGGCTACACCTTC. Amino acids: CASSLGLGRDDGYTF.

On this clonotype itself: A much larger clone lies one base from this, so it may be a read error. This sequence joins TRBV6-6 and TRBJ2-5; TRBD1 aligns across 8 bases. Germline V gives CDR1 MNHNY, CDR2 SVGAGI (reference sequence). Trimming took 2 bases from V and 11 from J; bases not matched to a gene: 7. This CDR3 has 13 amino acids. The CDR3 protein is CASSYGQGDEQYF. The CDR3 DNA reads as TGTGCCAGCAGTTACGGACAGGGCGATGAGCAGTACTTC.

This clonotype was counted many times. The chain joins TRBV5-1 to TRBJ1-1; a weak D match, TRBD1 (5 bases). V lost 6 bases and J lost 2, with 17 bases in between. Looked up from germline, CDR1 is SGHRS and CDR2 is YFSETQ. The length of the CDR3 is 15 residues. CDR3 DNA: TGCGCCAGCACTCTCGAGTGGGGCCCTAACACTGAAGCTTTCTTT. Translation: CASTLEWGPNTEAFF.

V gene TRBV7-2 combines with J gene TRBJ2-7, with TRBD1 matching 7 bases. TRBJ2-5 matches the DNA end more closely, so the J call is doubtful. CDR1 SGHTA and CDR2 FQGNSA come from the germline V gene. The CDR3 totals 13 residues. The CDR3 spells CASSQTGRETQYF. The CDR3 nucleotides read TGTGCCAGCAGCCAGACAGGGCGGGAGACCCAGTACTTC.

This clonotype was seen only once. Without the conserved terminal phenylalanine or tryptophan, this CDR3 likely stems from a read error. V usage is TRBV5-1 and J usage is TRBJ2-5, with TRBD2 as a possible D gene (5 bases). The germline CDR1 and CDR2 sequences are SGHRS and YFSETQ. There are 18 residues in the CDR3. With 4 bases removed from V and 11 bases from J, the gap between germline ends came to 33 bases. This CDR3 is CASSAPLGRSGRYNEQYL. The CDR3 nucleotides read TGCGCCAGCAGCGCGCCACTAGGTCGGAGCGGAAGGTACAATGAGCAGTACTTA.

The chain joins TRBV7-6 to TRBJ2-4; 8 nucleotides line up with TRBD1. V lost 5 bases to trimming and J lost 13 bases; unmatched junction nucleotides: 13. The CDR3 spans 14 residues. Germline CDR1 is SGHVS and CDR2 is FNYEAQ. This CDR3 is CASSQGRTGRVQYF. The CDR3 bases are TGTGCCAGCAGCCAAGGGCGGACAGGGCGAGTGCAGTACTTC. Drawing the rest from reference TRBV7-6 and TRBJ2-4, the complete variable domain is GAGVSQSPRYKVTKRGQDVALRCDPISGHVSLYWYRQALGQGPEFLTYFNYEAQQDKSGLPNDRFSAERPEGSISTLTIQRTEQRDSAMYRCASSQGRTGRVQYFGAGTRLSVL.

This clonotype was counted many times. A clone one base away is much larger, so this may be a read error. The V call is TRBV12-3 or TRBV12-4, the J call TRBJ2-7; 11 nucleotides line up with TRBD2. This CDR3 comprises 15 residues. V trimming: 5 bases; J trimming: 7 bases; junction bases outside the gene matches: 10. The CDR3 region has the DNA TGTGCCAGCAGTCCCTTTAGCGGGAGGGACAATGAGCAGTACTTC. The encoded protein is CASSPFSGRDNEQYF.

This sequence joins TRBV7-2 and TRBJ2-1; 16 bases match TRBD2. The J call is doubtful: the DNA matches TRBJ2-7 better. The CDR3 covers 18 residues. From germline, CDR1 is SGHTA and CDR2 FQGNSA. CDR3 bases: TGTGCCAGCAGCTCCGCAGGGGGACTAGCGGGAGGGAGGTACGAGCAGTACTTC. Amino acid sequence: CASSSAGGLAGGRYEQYF.

This clonotype has at least ten counts. The chain combines TRBV7-2 with TRBJ2-7, with a weak D call TRBD2 (7 bases). The germline V gene encodes CDR1 SGHTA and CDR2 FQGNSA. The length of the CDR3 is 15 residues. Trimming took 5 bases from V and 4 from J, leaving 18 bases between them. CDR3 protein: CASSPFEGGPYEQYF. The CDR3 DNA is TGTGCCAGCAGCCCCTTCGAGGGGGGGCCGTACGAGCAGTACTTC.

J is TRBJ2-5 and V is TRBV7-2; D is possibly TRBD1 or TRBD2 (5 bases each). The J call may be faulty, since TRBJ2-7 better matches the DNA end. This CDR3 has 16 amino acids. Germline loops: CDR1 SGHTA, CDR2 FQGNSA. The CDR3 nucleotides read TGTGCCAGCAGCTTAAATGGGGGTTCCTCCTCCTACGAGCAGTACTTC. It codes for CASSLNGGSSSYEQYF.

Worth noting for this clonotype: A read error may produce the germline difference seen at one junction end. The chain has TRBV7-2 and TRBJ1-2; D ambiguous. The germline V gene encodes CDR1 SGHTA and CDR2 FQGNSA. CDR3 size: 19 residues. The DNA for the CDR3 is TGTGCCAGCAGCTCTTCCCTTAATGATGATCTCCCCGATAATTCACCCCTCCACTTC. It codes for CASSSSLNDDLPDNSPLHF. The full variable domain, with the rest looked up from reference TRBV7-2 and TRBJ1-2, is GAGVSQSPSNKVTEKGKDVELRCDPISGHTALYWYRQSLGQGLEFLIYFQGNSAPDKSGLPSDRFSAERTGGSVSTLTIQRTQQEDSAVYLCASSSSLNDDLPDNSPLHFGSGTRLTVV.

This clonotype showed up just once. The chain joins TRBV7-6 to TRBJ2-4; the D gene is possibly TRBD1 (5 bases). The J call is doubtful: the DNA matches TRBJ2-7 better. The CDR3 runs 17 residues. Germline CDR1 reads SGHVS; CDR2 reads FNYEAQ. The CDR3 DNA reads TGTGCCAGCAGCTTTGGGGCCGAATTCTGGAAGCCCTACGAGCAGTACTTC. Protein: CASSFGAEFWKPYEQYF.

This clonotype was seen many times. The chain links TRBV12-3 or TRBV12-4 to TRBJ2-7; D tentatively reads TRBD1 or TRBD2 (5 bases each). With 5 bases removed from V and 4 bases from J, the gap between germline ends came to 15 bases. This CDR3 contains 14 residues. Here the CDR3 reads CASSREWDRYEQYF. The CDR3 coding sequence is TGTGCCAGCAGTAGAGAATGGGACCGGTACGAGCAGTACTTC.

The chain carries TRBV11-3 and TRBJ2-5; 8 bases match TRBD1. The V gene end was trimmed by 5 bases and the J gene end by 5 bases; junction bases not matched to a gene: 7. Germline CDR1 SGHNT, CDR2 YENEEA. There are 14 residues in the CDR3. The CDR3 DNA reads TGTGCCAGCAGCCAGACAGGGGCAAGGGAGACCCAGTACTTC. Translating it yields CASSQTGARETQYF.

The sample holds one count of this clonotype. This rearrangement joins TRBV7-6 to TRBJ1-2; D unresolved. There are 13 residues in the CDR3. Trimming pared 2 bases from V and 2 bases from J, leaving 6 bases between. CDR1 and CDR2 from the germline V gene are SGHVS and FNYEAQ. The CDR3 here is CASSLKGNYGYTF. The CDR3 region has the DNA TGTGCCAGCAGCTTAAAGGGAAACTATGGCTACACCTTC. The whole variable domain, filled in from reference TRBV7-6 and TRBJ1-2, reads GAGVSQSPRYKVTKRGQDVALRCDPISGHVSLYWYRQALGQGPEFLTYFNYEAQQDKSGLPNDRFSAERPEGSISTLTIQRTEQRDSAMYRCASSLKGNYGYTFGSGTRLTVV.

This clonotype was recorded many times. This chain uses TRBV5-6 with TRBJ2-7; 10 bases map to TRBD1. The CDR3 has 13 residues. The V gene's germline CDR1 is SGHDT and CDR2 YYEEEE. V lost 5 bases and J lost 3; bases outside the gene matches: 2. The CDR3 DNA reads as TGTGCCAGCAGAAGGGACAGGGGCTACGAGCAGTACTTC. It translates to CASRRDRGYEQYF. The full variable domain, rest sourced from reference TRBV5-6 and TRBJ2-7, is DAGVTQSPTHLIKTRGQQVTLRCSPKSGHDTVSWYQQALGQGPQFIFQYYEEEERQRGNFPDRFSGHQFPNYSSELNVNALLLGDSALYLCASRRDRGYEQYFGPGTRLTVT.

This clonotype rates as large. The genes are TRBV7-2 and TRBJ2-7; tentatively, D is TRBD1 (5 bases). The CDR3 spans 13 residues. Germline CDR1 and CDR2: SGHTA and FQGNSA. The ends were cut back, 6 bases at V and 5 bases at J, with 14 bases in the middle. The CDR3 loop reads CASSQGFLNEQYF. In DNA form, the CDR3 reads TGTGCCAGCAGTCAGGGTTTTTTGAACGAGCAGTACTTC.

The genes are TRBV7-2 and TRBJ2-5; 9 bases line up with TRBD1. The J call may be faulty, since TRBJ2-3 better matches the DNA end. There are 12 residues in the CDR3. Germline V gene sequence: CDR1 SGHTA, CDR2 FQGNSA. CDR3 loop: CASSQTGGPQYF. In DNA, the CDR3 is TGTGCCAGCAGCCAGACAGGGGGACCGCAGTATTTT.

The chain is built from TRBV5-1 and TRBJ2-1, with TRBD2 identical over 11 bases. The J call may be faulty, since TRBJ2-7 better matches the DNA end. This CDR3 region has 15 residues. Germline V gene sequence: CDR1 SGHRS, CDR2 YFSETQ. The CDR3 DNA follows: TGCGCCAGCAGCTCGGTTTTAGCGGGAGGGGGGGAGCAGTACTTC. Protein product: CASSSVLAGGGEQYF.

The sample holds a few counts of this clonotype. The chain combines TRBV7-2 with TRBJ2-3; TRBD1 might be the D (6 bases). Germline CDR1 is SGHTA and CDR2 is FQGNSA. V gave up 0 bases and J gave up 3 bases, with 22 bases separating them. The CDR3 extends over 19 amino acids. The CDR3, as DNA: TGTGCCAGCAGCTTAGCACAAAGGAACTTGGCAGGGGCAACAGATACGCAGTATTTT. It translates to CASSLAQRNLAGATDTQYF.

The rearrangement joins TRBV20-1 to TRBJ2-1; 11 nucleotides align to TRBD1. The closer fit of TRBJ2-7 to the DNA end suggests the J call may be wrong. The CDR3 is made up of 15 amino acids. The germline V gene encodes CDR1 DFQATT and CDR2 SNEGSKA (reference sequence). The CDR3 region has the DNA TGCAGTGCTGGCCCCGGACAGGGGGCTAAATACGAGCAGTACTTC. It codes for CSAGPGQGAKYEQYF.

This clonotype showed up many times. The chain combines TRBV10-3 with TRBJ1-1; TRBD1 matches 9 bases. Trimming removed 2 bases from V and 4 bases from J; junction bases left unmatched: 5. CDR3 length equals 15 residues. Germline V CDR1 and CDR2: ENHRY, SYGVKD. The CDR3 region is CAISEPKTGGTEAFF. In nucleotides, the CDR3 is TGTGCCATCAGTGAGCCAAAGACAGGGGGCACTGAAGCTTTCTTT.

This sequence joins TRBV18 and TRBJ2-3; 12 bases are shared with TRBD2. This CDR3 region has 16 residues. J lost 1 base, V lost 1 base, and 0 bases had no gene match. CDR1 and CDR2 from the germline V gene are KGHSH and LQKENI. CDR3 coding DNA: TGTGCCAGCTCACCACGGACTAGCGGGGGCACAGATACGCAGTATTTT. It encodes CASSPRTSGGTDTQYF.

The chain uses TRBV7-3 and TRBJ2-3; D perhaps matches TRBD2 (6 bases). Deletions cut 2 bases from V and 4 bases from J, with 13 bases between. Germline CDR1 SGHTA, CDR2 FQGTGA. This CDR3 region has 15 residues. The CDR3 reads CASSLGRDWSDTQYF. The CDR3 nucleotides read TGTGCCAGCAGCTTAGGGCGGGATTGGTCAGATACGCAGTATTTT.

This clonotype was picked up a small number of times. At one end the junction does not follow the germline gene, possibly because of a read error. The chain carries TRBV30 and TRBJ2-4, with 12 nucleotides matching TRBD1. CDR1 is GTSNPN and CDR2 is SVGIG in the germline V gene (reference sequence). The length of the CDR3 is 13 residues. In DNA, the CDR3 is TGTGCCTGGAGAGGGACAGGGGGCTCACCCCTCCACTTC. Translation: CAWRGTGGSPLHF.